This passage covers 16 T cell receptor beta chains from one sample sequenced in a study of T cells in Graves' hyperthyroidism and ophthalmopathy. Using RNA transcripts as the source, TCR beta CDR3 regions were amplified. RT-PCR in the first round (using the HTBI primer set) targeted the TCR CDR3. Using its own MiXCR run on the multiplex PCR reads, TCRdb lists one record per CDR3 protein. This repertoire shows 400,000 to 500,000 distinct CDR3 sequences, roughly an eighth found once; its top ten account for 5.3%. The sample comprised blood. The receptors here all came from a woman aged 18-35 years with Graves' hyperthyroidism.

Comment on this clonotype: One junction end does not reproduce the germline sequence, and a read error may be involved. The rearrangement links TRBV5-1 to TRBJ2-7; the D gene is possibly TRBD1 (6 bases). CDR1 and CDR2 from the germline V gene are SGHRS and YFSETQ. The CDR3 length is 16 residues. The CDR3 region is CASSFRGESLTYERYF. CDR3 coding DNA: TGCGCCAGCAGCTTCAGGGGCGAAAGTTTAACCTACGAGCGGTACTTC. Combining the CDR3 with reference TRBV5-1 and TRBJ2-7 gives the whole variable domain KAGVTQTPRYLIKTRGQQVTLSCSPISGHRSVSWYQQTPGQGLQFLFEYFSETQRNKGNFPGRFSGRQFSNSRSEMNVSTLELGDSALYLCASSFRGESLTYERYFGPGTRLTVT.

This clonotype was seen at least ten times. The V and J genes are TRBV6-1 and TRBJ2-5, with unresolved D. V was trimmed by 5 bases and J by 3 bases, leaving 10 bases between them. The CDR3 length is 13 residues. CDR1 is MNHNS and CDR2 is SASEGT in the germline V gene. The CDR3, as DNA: TGTGCCAGCAGTACTAACAGCGAAGAGACCCAGTACTTC. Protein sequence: CASSTNSEETQYF.

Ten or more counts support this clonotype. This CDR3 reads CASSVRAGTDTQYF. The CDR3 DNA follows: TGTGCCAGCAGTGTGAGGGCGGGCACAGATACGCAGTATTTT. This chain uses TRBV6-1 with TRBJ2-3; possible D gene TRBD2, 5 bases. This CDR3 comprises 14 residues. The germline gives CDR1 MNHNS, CDR2 SASEGT. With 4 bases removed from V and 1 base from J, the gap between germline ends came to 9 bases.

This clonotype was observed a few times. The CDR3 coding sequence is TGCAGTGCCATTAGCGGAGACCGCTACGAGCAGTACTTC. This gives the protein CSAISGDRYEQYF. The chain joins TRBV20-1 to TRBJ2-7, with a tentative D call TRBD2 (6 bases). The CDR3 sequence is 13 residues long. Trimming shortened V by 6 bases and J by 3 bases, and 15 bases separated the two germline ends. The V gene's germline CDR1 is DFQATT and CDR2 SNEGSKA (reference sequence).

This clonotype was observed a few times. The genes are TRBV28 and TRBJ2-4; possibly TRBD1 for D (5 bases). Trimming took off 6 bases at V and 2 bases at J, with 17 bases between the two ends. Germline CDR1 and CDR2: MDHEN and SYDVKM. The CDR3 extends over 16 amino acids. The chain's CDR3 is CASSRIRGTSKNIQYF. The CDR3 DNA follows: TGTGCCAGCAGCCGGATTAGGGGAACCTCCAAAAACATTCAGTACTTC.

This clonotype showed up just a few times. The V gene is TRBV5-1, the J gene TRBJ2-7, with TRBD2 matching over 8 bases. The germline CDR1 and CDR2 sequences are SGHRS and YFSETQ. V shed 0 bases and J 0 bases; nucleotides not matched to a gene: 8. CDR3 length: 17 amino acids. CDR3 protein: CASSLEASGPSSYEQYF. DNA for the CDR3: TGCGCCAGCAGCTTGGAGGCTAGCGGGCCGAGCTCCTACGAGCAGTACTTC. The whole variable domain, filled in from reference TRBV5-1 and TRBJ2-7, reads KAGVTQTPRYLIKTRGQQVTLSCSPISGHRSVSWYQQTPGQGLQFLFEYFSETQRNKGNFPGRFSGRQFSNSRSEMNVSTLELGDSALYLCASSLEASGPSSYEQYFGPGTRLTVT.

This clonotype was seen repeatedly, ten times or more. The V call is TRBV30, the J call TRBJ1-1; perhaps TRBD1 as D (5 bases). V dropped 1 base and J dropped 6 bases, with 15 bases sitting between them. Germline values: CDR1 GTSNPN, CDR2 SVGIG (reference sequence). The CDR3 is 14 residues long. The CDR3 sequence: CAWSALQGGAEAFF. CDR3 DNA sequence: TGTGCCTGGAGTGCACTCCAGGGAGGCGCTGAAGCTTTCTTT.

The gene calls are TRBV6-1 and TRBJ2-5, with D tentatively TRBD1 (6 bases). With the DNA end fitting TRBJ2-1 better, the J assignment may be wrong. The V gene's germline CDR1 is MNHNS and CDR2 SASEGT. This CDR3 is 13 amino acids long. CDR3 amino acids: CASRRGTQETQFF. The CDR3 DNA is TGTGCCAGCAGGAGGGGGACCCAAGAGACCCAGTTCTTC.

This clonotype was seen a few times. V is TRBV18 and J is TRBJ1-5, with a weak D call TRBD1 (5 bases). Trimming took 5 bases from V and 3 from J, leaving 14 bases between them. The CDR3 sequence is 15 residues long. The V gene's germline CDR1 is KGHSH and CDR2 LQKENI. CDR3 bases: TGTGCCAGCTCAAATTTTGGGGCCACCAATCAGCCCCAGCATTTT. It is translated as CASSNFGATNQPQHF.

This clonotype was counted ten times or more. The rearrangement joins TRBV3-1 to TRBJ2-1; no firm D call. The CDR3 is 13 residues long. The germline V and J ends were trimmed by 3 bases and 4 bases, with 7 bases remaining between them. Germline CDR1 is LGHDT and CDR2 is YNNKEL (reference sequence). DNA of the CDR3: TGTGCCAGCAGCCAGCGATATTACAATGAGCAGTTCTTC. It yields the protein CASSQRYYNEQFF.

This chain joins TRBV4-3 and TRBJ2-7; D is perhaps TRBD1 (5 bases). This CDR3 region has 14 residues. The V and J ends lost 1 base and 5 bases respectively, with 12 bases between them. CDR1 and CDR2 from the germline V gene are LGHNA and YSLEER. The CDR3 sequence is CASSQGRLRDEQYF. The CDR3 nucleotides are TGCGCCAGCAGCCAAGGTCGACTCAGGGACGAGCAGTACTTC.

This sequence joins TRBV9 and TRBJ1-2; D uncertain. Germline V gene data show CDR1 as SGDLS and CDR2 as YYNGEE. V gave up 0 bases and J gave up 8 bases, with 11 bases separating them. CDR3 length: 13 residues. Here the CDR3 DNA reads TGTGCCAGCAGCGTAGGATGGGGTCACGGCTACACCTTC. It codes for CASSVGWGHGYTF.

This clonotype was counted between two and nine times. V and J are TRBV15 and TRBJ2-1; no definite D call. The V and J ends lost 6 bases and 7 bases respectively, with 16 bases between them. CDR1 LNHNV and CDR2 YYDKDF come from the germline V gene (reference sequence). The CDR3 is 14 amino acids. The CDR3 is CATSRDLGSNEQFF. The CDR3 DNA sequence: TGTGCCACCAGTCGCGATCTGGGTAGTAATGAGCAGTTCTTC.

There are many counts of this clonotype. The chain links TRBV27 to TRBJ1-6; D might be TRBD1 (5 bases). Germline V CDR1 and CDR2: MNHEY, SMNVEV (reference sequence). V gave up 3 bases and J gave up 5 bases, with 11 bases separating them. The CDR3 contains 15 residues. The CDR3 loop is CASSFWGTDNSPLHF. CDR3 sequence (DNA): TGTGCCAGCAGTTTTTGGGGCACGGATAATTCACCCCTCCACTTT.

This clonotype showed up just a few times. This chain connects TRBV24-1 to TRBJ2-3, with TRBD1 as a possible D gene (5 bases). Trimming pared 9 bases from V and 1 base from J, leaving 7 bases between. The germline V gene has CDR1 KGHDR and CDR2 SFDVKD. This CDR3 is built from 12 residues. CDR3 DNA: TGTGCCACCGGGGCAGGCACAGATACGCAGTATTTT. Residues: CATGAGTDTQYF.

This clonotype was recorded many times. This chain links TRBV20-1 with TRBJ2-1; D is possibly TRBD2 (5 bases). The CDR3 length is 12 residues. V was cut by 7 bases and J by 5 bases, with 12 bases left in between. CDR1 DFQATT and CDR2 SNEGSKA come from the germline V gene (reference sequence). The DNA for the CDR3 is TGCAGTGTATCGACTATCCACAATGAGCAGTTCTTC. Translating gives CSVSTIHNEQFF.